The T cell receptor beta chain described here comes from a study of T cells in Graves' hyperthyroidism and ophthalmopathy. Study-wide points: Blood also contained most expanded thyroid clonotypes above 0.001.

The TCR beta CDR3 regions underwent amplification using RNA transcripts as the source. An initial round of RT-PCR targeting the TCR CDR3 relied on the HTBI primer set. TCRdb fed the multiplex PCR reads into MiXCR, producing one record per CDR3 protein. The sample shows around 290,000 distinct CDR3 sequences, about 14% of them seen only once. This clonotype was recorded at least ten times. Its antigen is as yet unknown. Germline V gives CDR1 ENHRY, CDR2 SYGVKD. Trimming at V came to 5 bases and at J to 5 bases, leaving 6 bases not matched to a gene. The CDR3 has 15 amino acids. Blood was drawn at first hyperthyroidism diagnosis, before any ophthalmopathy symptoms.

Sequencing used blood. The clonotype originates from a woman in her thirties with Graves' hyperthyroidism that later progressed to Graves' ophthalmopathy. The rearrangement links TRBV10-3 to TRBJ2-2; 9 bases are shared with TRBD2. CDR3 bases: TGTGCCATCAGTCTCGCGGGAGGGAAGACCGGGGAGCTGTTTTTT. Its protein is CAISLAGGKTGELFF.